The 26 T cell receptor beta chains presented below share a single source sample, sequenced in a study of blood T cell repertoires in COVID-19. Clones were sequenced by immunoSEQ multiplex PCR, and TCRdb holds only the in-frame ones, with some missing. The table lists over 250,000 clones, 75% to 90% of them singletons. Material: peripheral blood. Every receptor here comes from a woman in her 70s with acute or convalescent COVID-19.

The CDR3 is CASSIGANQPQHF. CDR3 DNA: TGTGCCAGTAGTATAGGAGCCAATCAGCCCCAGCATTTT. The chain links TRBV19 to TRBJ1-5; D is unclear. The V gene lost 1 base and the J gene lost 3 bases, with 4 bases spanning the gap. Germline CDR1 is LNHDA and CDR2 is SQIVND (reference sequence). CDR3 size: 13 residues.

The chain is built from TRBV7-7 and TRBJ2-1; 7 bases are a match to TRBD2. CDR3 length: 15 residues. V lost 1 base and J lost 6; bases outside the gene matches: 6. CDR1 is SSHAT and CDR2 is FNYEAQ in the germline V gene (reference sequence). Written as DNA, the CDR3 is TGTGCCAGCAGCTTAGTAGCGGGCGCAATCAATGAGCAGTTCTTC. This encodes CASSLVAGAINEQFF. Filled out from reference TRBV7-7 and TRBJ2-1, the complete variable domain reads GAGVSQSPRYKVTKRGQDVTLRCDPISSHATLYWYQQALGQGPEFLTYFNYEAQPDKSGLPSDRFSAERPEGSISTLTIQRTEQRDSAMYRCASSLVAGAINEQFFGPGTRLTVL.

This clone was seen just once. The chain recombines TRBV18 with TRBJ1-1; no firm D call. The CDR3 has 12 residues. Germline values: CDR1 KGHSH, CDR2 LQKENI. V was trimmed by 3 bases and J by 5 bases, leaving 7 bases between them. Here the CDR3 DNA reads TGTGCCAGCTCACCTAGTGAGACTGAAGCTTTCTTT. Its protein is CASSPSETEAFF.

The rearrangement uses TRBV18 and TRBJ2-2, with 10 bases matching TRBD1. Trimming removed 3 bases from V and 8 bases from J; junction bases left unmatched: 6. Germline CDR1 KGHSH, CDR2 LQKENI. The CDR3 extends over 15 amino acids. The CDR3 reads CASSPRQGADGELFF. For the CDR3, the DNA is TGTGCCAGCTCACCCCGACAGGGGGCGGATGGGGAGCTGTTTTTT.

This clone was seen a handful of times. The genes are TRBV2 and TRBJ1-1, with D possibly being TRBD1 (5 bases). V was clipped by 10 bases and J by 5 bases, with 14 bases between them. The germline CDR1 and CDR2 sequences are SNHLY and FYNNEI. The CDR3 loop spans 12 amino acids. CDR3 residues: CATTTGGTEAFF. The CDR3, as DNA: TGTGCCACCACGACCGGGGGGACTGAAGCTTTCTTT.

The chain employs TRBV23-1 and TRBJ2-5; 12 bases map to TRBD2. TRBV23-1 has ORF status, its function being uncertain. V was clipped by 1 base and J by 5 bases; unmatched bases: 20. The CDR3 is made up of 21 amino acids. The DNA for the CDR3 is TGCGCCAGCAGTCAATGGAAGGGCAGGGGATCGACTAGCGGGGGCGGCGAGACCCAGTACTTC. This encodes CASSQWKGRGSTSGGGETQYF.

V and J are TRBV7-9 and TRBJ2-1, with D maybe TRBD1 (5 bases). The germline gives CDR1 SEHNR, CDR2 FQNEAQ (reference sequence). V was cut by 3 bases and J by 8 bases, with 11 bases left in between. The CDR3 runs to 13 residues. The CDR3 loop is CASSFQGRDEQFF. For the CDR3, the DNA is TGTGCCAGCAGCTTTCAGGGTAGGGATGAGCAGTTCTTC.

This chain connects TRBV6-5 to TRBJ1-2; possibly TRBD1 for D (6 bases). Trimming cost V 6 bases and J 8 bases, with 13 bases left between them. The CDR3 contains 12 residues. Germline CDR1 MNHEY, CDR2 SVGAGI. The CDR3 region has the DNA TGTGCCAGCAGCATGGGGGGGCGCGGCTACACCTTC. Amino acid sequence: CASSMGGRGYTF.

For the CDR3, the DNA is TGTGCCAGCAGTCGGGACAGAGTGAACTATGGCTACACCTTC. Its protein product is CASSRDRVNYGYTF. This chain links TRBV2 with TRBJ1-2, with TRBD1 identical over 7 bases. V was pared by 5 bases and J by 2 bases, with 5 bases of the junction left unmatched. The CDR3 totals 14 residues. Germline loops: CDR1 SNHLY, CDR2 FYNNEI.

This clone was seen a single time. The chain employs TRBV12-3 or TRBV12-4 and TRBJ1-1; D might be TRBD1 (5 bases). The germline V and J ends were trimmed by 6 bases and 10 bases, with 12 bases remaining between them. The CDR3 covers 11 residues. In DNA, the CDR3 is TGTGCCAGCAGCCCCCAGGGTGTAGCTTTCTTT. Translating gives CASSPQGVAFF.

This chain connects TRBV10-3 to TRBJ1-2; D perhaps matches TRBD1 (6 bases). V shed 10 bases and J shed 14 bases, with 23 bases lying between them. Germline CDR1 ENHRY, CDR2 SYGVKD. This CDR3 region has 12 residues. CDR3 DNA sequence: TGTGCCAGTGACCTGACAGGTTTTGGAAGGACCTTC. Protein: CASDLTGFGRTF.

This clone appeared once. The chain combines TRBV19 with TRBJ1-5; unclear D gene. Germline V CDR1 and CDR2: LNHDA, SQIVND (reference sequence). V was cut by 7 bases and J by 5 bases, with 9 bases left in between. This CDR3 is 12 amino acids long. CDR3 nucleotide sequence: TGTGCCAGTAAAGAGGGAGATCAGCCCCAGCATTTT. Protein sequence: CASKEGDQPQHF.

The chain combines TRBV5-1 with TRBJ2-1; tentatively, D is TRBD1 (6 bases). The CDR3 contains 15 residues. Germline lookup yields CDR1 SGHRS and CDR2 YFSETQ. With 6 bases removed from V and 3 bases from J, the gap between germline ends came to 16 bases. This chain's CDR3 is CASTRQADNYNEQFF. CDR3 DNA sequence: TGCGCCAGCACCAGACAGGCTGATAACTACAATGAGCAGTTCTTC.

This clone was seen only once. The chain couples TRBV18 to TRBJ1-2; unclear D gene. The CDR3 sequence is 13 residues long. Germline V gives CDR1 KGHSH, CDR2 LQKENI. Deletions cut 3 bases from V and 6 bases from J, with 11 bases between. This CDR3 is CASSPPSRDGYTF. The CDR3 DNA reads TGTGCCAGCTCACCCCCGTCCCGGGATGGCTACACCTTC.

The chain couples TRBV19 to TRBJ1-3; D might be TRBD1 (6 bases). The length of the CDR3 is 14 residues. V lost 6 bases and J lost 5, with 14 bases in between. Germline assignment: CDR1 LNHDA and CDR2 SQIVND (reference sequence). The CDR3 reads CASSSPGARNTIYF. The CDR3 DNA follows: TGTGCCAGTAGCTCCCCAGGGGCTCGAAACACCATATATTTT.

The chain recombines TRBV7-2 with TRBJ2-1; weak D call: TRBD2 (7 bases). The V and J ends lost 2 bases and 12 bases respectively, with 14 bases between them. The CDR3 is 13 residues long. Germline V gives CDR1 SGHTA, CDR2 FQGNSA. CDR3 DNA: TGTGCCAGCAGCTTACCGGGGGGCGGGGTGCAGTTCTTC. Translating gives CASSLPGGGVQFF.

This clone occurred a few times. This rearrangement joins TRBV6-5 to TRBJ1-5, with D unclear. The CDR3 loop spans 13 amino acids. Trimming stripped 10 bases from V and 3 bases from J, with 13 bases between. Germline V gene data show CDR1 as MNHEY and CDR2 as SVGAGI. The CDR3: CATNLDPNQPQHF. DNA for the CDR3: TGTGCCACCAACCTAGATCCCAATCAGCCCCAGCATTTT.

This clone has only one observation. The chain recombines TRBV19 with TRBJ2-5, with 8 nucleotides matching TRBD1. V gave up 7 bases and J gave up 4 bases; unmatched junction bases: 5. Germline CDR1 LNHDA, CDR2 SQIVND (reference sequence). The CDR3 length is 13 residues. CDR3 protein: CASTQGAGETQYF. In DNA form, the CDR3 reads TGTGCCAGTACGCAGGGGGCAGGAGAGACCCAGTACTTC.

The chain carries TRBV30 and TRBJ1-1; 7 bases line up with TRBD1. V lost 2 bases to trimming and J lost 11 bases; unmatched junction nucleotides: 5. This CDR3 has 11 amino acids. CDR1 is GTSNPN, CDR2 SVGIG, per germline (reference sequence). The CDR3 nucleotides read TGTGCCTGGAGTCCCGACAGGGCCGCTTTCTTT. It encodes CAWSPDRAAFF.

J is TRBJ1-6 and V is TRBV19; tentatively, D is TRBD1 (5 bases). In germline, CDR1 is LNHDA, CDR2 SQIVND (reference sequence). The V and J ends lost 3 bases and 8 bases respectively, with 8 bases between them. The CDR3 totals 13 residues. DNA for the CDR3: TGTGCCAGTAGTATCCGACAGTATTCACCCCTCCACTTT. Protein sequence: CASSIRQYSPLHF.

The V call is TRBV10-3, the J call TRBJ1-5; D is perhaps TRBD1 (6 bases). Per the germline V gene, CDR1 is ENHRY and CDR2 is SYGVKD. V lost 8 bases, J lost 6 bases, and 14 bases lay in between. This CDR3 region has 13 residues. CDR3 nucleotide sequence: TGTGCCATCGAGGGGGGGGGACCTCAGCCCCAGCATTTT. It translates to CAIEGGGPQPQHF.

This clone was detected only a few times. The chain carries TRBV19 and TRBJ2-7, with 9 bases fitting TRBD1. The J segment lost 6 bases and the V segment lost 10 bases, leaving 10 bases of the junction unmatched. The germline gives CDR1 LNHDA, CDR2 SQIVND (reference sequence). This CDR3 region has 13 residues. The CDR3 here is CATSGQGRGEQYF. CDR3 DNA: TGTGCCACCTCGGGACAGGGAAGGGGCGAGCAGTACTTC.

The chain links TRBV27 to TRBJ2-3; D is unclear. Trimming shortened V by 3 bases and J by 0 bases, and 10 bases separated the two germline ends. CDR3 length: 15 residues. The V gene's germline CDR1 is MNHEY and CDR2 SMNVEV (reference sequence). Written as DNA, the CDR3 is TGTGCCAGCAGTTTCTCGAGAACTAGCACAGATACGCAGTATTTT. This sequence encodes CASSFSRTSTDTQYF.

The rearrangement uses TRBV7-2 and TRBJ2-3, with TRBD1 matching 7 bases. Germline V lookup: CDR1 SGHTA, CDR2 FQGNSA. Trimming at V came to 6 bases and at J to 0 bases, leaving 9 bases not matched to a gene. The CDR3 loop spans 16 amino acids. CDR3 protein: CASRRQGQPSTDTQYF. Here the CDR3 DNA reads TGTGCCAGCAGACGACAGGGCCAACCGAGCACAGATACGCAGTATTTT.

J is TRBJ2-2 and V is TRBV5-1, with TRBD2 matching over 8 bases. Germline values: CDR1 SGHRS, CDR2 YFSETQ. The CDR3 is 19 amino acids. V lost 4 bases to trimming and J lost 1 base; unmatched junction nucleotides: 15. CDR3 region: CASSPLAGGRNLNTGELFF. The CDR3, as DNA: TGCGCCAGCAGCCCCTTGGCGGGGGGCCGAAATTTGAACACCGGGGAGCTGTTTTTT.

The gene calls are TRBV13 and TRBJ1-4; a weak D match, TRBD1 (5 bases). This CDR3 contains 14 residues. CDR1 is PRHDT, CDR2 FYEKMQ, per germline (reference sequence). The V end lost 1 base, the J end lost 5 bases, and 8 bases lay between the germline ends. In DNA form, the CDR3 reads TGTGCCAGCAGCTTAGCCGGGGGGAATGAAAAACTGTTTTTT. This gives the protein CASSLAGGNEKLFF. The full variable domain, its missing parts supplied by reference TRBV13 and TRBJ1-4, is AAGVIQSPRHLIKEKRETATLKCYPIPRHDTVYWYQQGPGQDPQFLISFYEKMQSDKGSIPDRFSAQQFSDYHSELNMSSLELGDSALYFCASSLAGGNEKLFFGSGTQLSVL.